This T cell receptor beta chain was captured in a study of blood T cell repertoires in COVID-19. The germline CDR1 and CDR2 sequences are SGHTS and YDEGEE. V was trimmed by 0 bases and J by 4 bases, leaving 11 bases between them. The CDR3 contains 14 residues. Measured with immunoSEQ multiplex PCR; TCRdb has only the in-frame clones, and not every one. This repertoire shows around 300,000 clones, around 90% found once; its top ten account for about 1%. This TCR was recovered from a woman in her thirties who had recovered from COVID-19. The chain carries TRBV5-8 and TRBJ2-7; the D gene is possibly TRBD1 (6 bases). The sequenced sample consisted of PBMCs or T cells enriched from blood (not recorded which). The CDR3 loop is CASSLGQGLYEQYF. The CDR3 bases are TGTGCCAGCAGCTTGGGGCAGGGGCTGTACGAGCAGTACTTC.